This TCR beta chain was captured by sequencing in a study of T cell responses to AZD1222 COVID-19 vaccine (dated by TCRdb to the early 2020s). Broadly, across the study: AZD1222 recipients with second doses at about 4 weeks or about 12 weeks were pooled, because spike-specific TCR depth and breadth did not differ between schedules. A total of 230 or so trial participants underwent TCR sequencing, of whom nearly 210 received two doses of AZD1222 and about 26 received two doses of the MenACWY control vaccine. Trial participants were enrolled into age subgroups of 18-55, 56-69 and 70-plus years, which contained 148, 28 and 57 TCR-sequenced participants, respectively. Study-wide findings and limitations: Vaccine-associated CD4 TCRs spanned the whole spike protein, with dominant responses in regions 160-218 and 743-854. After two AZD1222 doses, spike-specific TCR breadth and depth were significantly higher than at day 0 and than in MenACWY recipients. Conclusions about previously exposed vaccinees were limited because only six or seven AZD1222 recipients were SARS-CoV-2 seropositive at baseline. No day 14 peak-response samples were available, so repertoires were characterized only after the peak T cell response. Nearly half of unique spike-specific TCRs reportedly recognized epitopes outside regions mutated in the B.1.351 and B.1.1.7 variants. Most participants were white British and females outnumbered males, and the authors suggested that clonal diversity may have been underestimated. The 56-69-year group was small, and its depth increase did not reach significance, likely because of low power.

The CDR3 regions of human TCRbeta chains were analyzed by immunosequencing. The authors' analysis ran thus. Repertoire TCRs were matched against a reference library of SARS-CoV-2-specific TCRs generated with the MIRA antigen-specificity platform. Breadth meant the fraction of unique TCRs that were SARS-CoV-2-associated, whereas depth meant the fraction of total T cells that were SARS-CoV-2-associated. Using the MIRA data, each spike-specific TCR was mapped to the spike region that the TCR reacts to and placed in a CD4 or CD8 class. Log10-transformed breadth and depth values were compared by one-way ANOVA with Sidak's multiple comparisons tests. The table was pulled from immuneACCESS by TCRdb, which kept in-frame rearrangements only. Such tables lose some clones; where checked, under half of the loss comes from unresolved V genes, and the rest has no known cause. V, J and clone size derive from that table, while D and trimming were established from the DNA sequence. This sample comprises some 140,000 clones, approximately 92% of them detected only once. The ten top clones hold 3% to 3.5% of the sample.

Concerning this clone itself: What this receptor recognizes is not known. There are no base qualities to consult, and no much larger clone falls within one base.

Relative to germline, V is 0 bases shorter and J is 3 bases shorter, with 12 bases between their ends. Inclusive of the bounding cysteine and phenylalanine, the CDR3 is 15 residues long. The read is trimmed to its CDR3 DNA, 45 bases read in frame from base 1. Reading the germline V gene gives CDR1 MGHRA and CDR2 YSYEKL. The time point label, read with the paper, signifies: baseline before first vaccination. Vaccinee samples were obtained from the UK trials COV001 and COV002, which included a single-blind randomized controlled phase 2/3 trial of AZD1222 (ChAdOx1 nCoV-19) in healthy adults. Trial participant PBMC samples were collected at day 0 and day 28 after the second dose for TCRbeta chain sequencing.

The TCR originated in an adult in good health. The starting material was peripheral blood, obtained on day 0 of AZD1222 vaccination. The chain is made from TRBV4-1 and TRBJ2-7; 5 matching bases give a weak D call of TRBD1. In nucleotide form, the sequence is TGCGCCAGCAGCCAAGACCAGGACACGTACTACGAGCAGTACTTC. This is translated as CASSQDQDTYYEQYF.